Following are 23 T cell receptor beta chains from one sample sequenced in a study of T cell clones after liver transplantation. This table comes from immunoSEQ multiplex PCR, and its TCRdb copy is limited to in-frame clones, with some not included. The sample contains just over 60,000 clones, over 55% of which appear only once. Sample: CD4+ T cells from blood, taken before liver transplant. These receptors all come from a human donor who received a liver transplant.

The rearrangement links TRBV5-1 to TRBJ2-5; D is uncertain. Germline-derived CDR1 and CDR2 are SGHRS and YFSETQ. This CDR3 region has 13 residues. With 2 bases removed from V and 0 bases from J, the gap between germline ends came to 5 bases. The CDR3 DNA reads TGCGCCAGCAGCTTCCCAGACCAAGAGACCCAGTACTTC. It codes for CASSFPDQETQYF.

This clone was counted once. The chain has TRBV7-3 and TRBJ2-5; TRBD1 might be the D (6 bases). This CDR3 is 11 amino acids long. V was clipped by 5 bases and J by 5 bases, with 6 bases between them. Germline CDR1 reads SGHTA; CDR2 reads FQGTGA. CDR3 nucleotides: TGTGCCAGCAGCCAGGGGGAGACCCAGTACTTC. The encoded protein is CASSQGETQYF.

The CDR3 region is CGSGRRQPQHF. The CDR3 nucleotides read TGTGGCTCGGGGAGGCGGCAGCCCCAGCATTTT. The rearrangement uses TRBV28 and TRBJ1-5; D ambiguous. The CDR3 covers 11 residues. Germline V gene data show CDR1 as MDHEN and CDR2 as SYDVKM.

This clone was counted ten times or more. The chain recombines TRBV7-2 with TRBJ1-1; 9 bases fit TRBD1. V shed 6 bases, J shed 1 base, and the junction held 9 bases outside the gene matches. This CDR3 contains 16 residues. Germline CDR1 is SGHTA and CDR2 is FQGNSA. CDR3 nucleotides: TGTGCCAGCAGACCAGGGACAGGGATGAGGAACACTGAAGCTTTCTTT. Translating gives CASRPGTGMRNTEAFF.

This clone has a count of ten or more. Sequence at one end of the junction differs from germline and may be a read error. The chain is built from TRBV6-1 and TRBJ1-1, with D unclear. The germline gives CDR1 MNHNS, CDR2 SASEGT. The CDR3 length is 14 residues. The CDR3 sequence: CASIEGRGNTEAFF. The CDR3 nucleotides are TGTGCCAGCATTGAAGGGAGAGGGAACACTGAAGCTTTCTTT.

CDR3 loop: CASSERGDGELFF. The DNA of the CDR3 is TGTGCCAGCAGCGAACGGGGGGACGGGGAGCTGTTTTTT. V and J are TRBV6-1 and TRBJ2-2; 7 nucleotides match TRBD2. V lost 6 bases and J lost 7; bases outside the gene matches: 5. CDR3 length equals 13 residues. In germline, CDR1 is MNHNS, CDR2 SASEGT.

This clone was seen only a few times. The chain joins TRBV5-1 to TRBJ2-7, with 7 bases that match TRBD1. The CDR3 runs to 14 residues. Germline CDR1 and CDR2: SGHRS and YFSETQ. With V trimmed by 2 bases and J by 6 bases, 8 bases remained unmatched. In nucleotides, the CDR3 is TGCGCCAGCAGCTTAAACAGGGGAAGCCGCGAGCAGTACTTC. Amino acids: CASSLNRGSREQYF.

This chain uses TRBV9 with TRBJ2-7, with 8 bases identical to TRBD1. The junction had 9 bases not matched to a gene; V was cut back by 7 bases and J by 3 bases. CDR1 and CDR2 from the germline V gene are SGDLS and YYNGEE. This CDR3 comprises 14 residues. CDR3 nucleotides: TGTGCCAGCTTCCAGGGGGCAAGGGTCTACGAGCAGTACTTC. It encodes CASFQGARVYEQYF.

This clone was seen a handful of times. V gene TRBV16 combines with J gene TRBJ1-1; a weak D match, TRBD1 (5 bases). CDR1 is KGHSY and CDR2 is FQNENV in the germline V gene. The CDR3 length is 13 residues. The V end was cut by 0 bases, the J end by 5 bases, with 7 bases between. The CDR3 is CASSQSPGTEAFF. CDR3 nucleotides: TGTGCCAGCAGCCAATCCCCAGGGACTGAAGCTTTCTTT.

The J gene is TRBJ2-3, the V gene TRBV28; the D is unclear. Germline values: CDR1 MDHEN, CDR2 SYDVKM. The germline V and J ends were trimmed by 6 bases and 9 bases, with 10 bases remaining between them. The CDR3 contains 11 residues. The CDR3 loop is CASSEQRTQYF. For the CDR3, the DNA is TGTGCCAGCAGCGAACAACGCACGCAGTATTTT.

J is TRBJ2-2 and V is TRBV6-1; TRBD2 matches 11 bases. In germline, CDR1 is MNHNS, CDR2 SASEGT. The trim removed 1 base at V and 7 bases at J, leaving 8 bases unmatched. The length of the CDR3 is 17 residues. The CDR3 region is CASSEVTSGGRNGELFF. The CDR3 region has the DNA TGTGCCAGCAGTGAAGTTACTAGCGGGGGTCGTAACGGGGAGCTGTTTTTT.

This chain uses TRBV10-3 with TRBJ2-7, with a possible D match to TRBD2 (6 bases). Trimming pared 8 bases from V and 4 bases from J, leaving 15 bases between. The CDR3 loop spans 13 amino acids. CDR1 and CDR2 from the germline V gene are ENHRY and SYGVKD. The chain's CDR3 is CAISAGQEYEQYF. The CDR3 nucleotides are TGTGCCATCTCCGCGGGGCAGGAGTACGAGCAGTACTTC.

CDR3 sequence reads: CASSKDITEAFF. The CDR3 DNA reads as TGTGCCAGCAGCAAAGACATCACTGAAGCTTTCTTT. The J gene is TRBJ1-1, the V gene TRBV9; D is undetermined. CDR1 and CDR2 from the germline V gene are SGDLS and YYNGEE. This CDR3 has 12 amino acids. Trimming shortened V by 4 bases and J by 4 bases, and 8 bases separated the two germline ends. The variable domain in full, with the rest retrieved from reference TRBV9 and TRBJ1-1, is DSGVTQTPKHLITATGQRVTLRCSPRSGDLSVYWYQQSLDQGLQFLIQYYNGEERAKGNILERFSAQQFPDLHSELNLSSLELGDSALYFCASSKDITEAFFGQGTRLTVV.

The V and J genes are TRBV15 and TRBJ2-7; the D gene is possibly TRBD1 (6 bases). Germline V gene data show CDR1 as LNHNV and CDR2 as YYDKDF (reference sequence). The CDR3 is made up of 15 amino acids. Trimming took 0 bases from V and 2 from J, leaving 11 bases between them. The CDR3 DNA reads TGTGCCACCAGCAGAGAGAAACAGGGAGCCTACGAGCAGTACTTC. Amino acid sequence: CATSREKQGAYEQYF.

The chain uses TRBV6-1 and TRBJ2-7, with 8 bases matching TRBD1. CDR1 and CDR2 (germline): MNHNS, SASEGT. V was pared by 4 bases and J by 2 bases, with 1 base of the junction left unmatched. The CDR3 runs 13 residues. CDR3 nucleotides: TGTGCCAGCAGTGCAGGGGGCCCCTACGAGCAGTACTTC. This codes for CASSAGGPYEQYF.

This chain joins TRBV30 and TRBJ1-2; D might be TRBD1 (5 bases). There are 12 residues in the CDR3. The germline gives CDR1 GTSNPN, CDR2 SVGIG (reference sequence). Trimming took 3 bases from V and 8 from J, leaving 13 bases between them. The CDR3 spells CAWSAGTWGYTF. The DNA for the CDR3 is TGTGCCTGGAGCGCCGGGACTTGGGGCTACACCTTC.

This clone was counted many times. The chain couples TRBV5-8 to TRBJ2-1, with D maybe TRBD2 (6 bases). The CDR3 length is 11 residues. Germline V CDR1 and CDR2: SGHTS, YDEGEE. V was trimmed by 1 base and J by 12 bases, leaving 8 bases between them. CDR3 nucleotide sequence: TGTGCCAGCAGCTTGATGGGAGGGCAGTTCTTC. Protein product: CASSLMGGQFF. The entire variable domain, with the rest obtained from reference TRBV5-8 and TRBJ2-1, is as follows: EAGVTQSPTHLIKTRGQQATLRCSPISGHTSVYWYQQALGLGLQFLLWYDEGEERNRGNFPPRFSGRQFPNYSSELNVNALELEDSALYLCASSLMGGQFFGPGTRLTVL.

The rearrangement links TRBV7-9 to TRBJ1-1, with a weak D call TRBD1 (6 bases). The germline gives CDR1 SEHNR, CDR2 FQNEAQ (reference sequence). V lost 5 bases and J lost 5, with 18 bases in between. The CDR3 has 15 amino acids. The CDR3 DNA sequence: TGTGCCAGCAGCGGCCGGGAGGGGGGCCGGACTGAAGCTTTCTTT. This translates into CASSGREGGRTEAFF.

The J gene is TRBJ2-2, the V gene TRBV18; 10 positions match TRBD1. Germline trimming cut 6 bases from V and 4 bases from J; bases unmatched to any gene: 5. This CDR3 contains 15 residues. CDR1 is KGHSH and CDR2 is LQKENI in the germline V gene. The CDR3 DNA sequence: TGTGCCAGCTCGCCCGGGACAGGGGCCACCGGGGAGCTGTTTTTT. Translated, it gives CASSPGTGATGELFF.

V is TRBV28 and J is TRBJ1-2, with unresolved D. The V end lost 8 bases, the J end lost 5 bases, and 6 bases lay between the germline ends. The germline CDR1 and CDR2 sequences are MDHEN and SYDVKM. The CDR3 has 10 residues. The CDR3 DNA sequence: TGTGCCAGCTCGTTTTATGGCTACACCTTC. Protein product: CASSFYGYTF.

The CDR3 reads CASSEGRGLETQYF. The CDR3 DNA sequence: TGTGCCAGCAGCGAAGGACGGGGGTTGGAGACCCAGTACTTC. This chain connects TRBV7-8 to TRBJ2-5; possible D gene TRBD2, 6 bases. V was shortened by 5 bases and J by 5 bases, with 15 bases between the two germline ends. The CDR3 extends over 14 amino acids. From germline, CDR1 is SGHVS and CDR2 FQNEAQ.

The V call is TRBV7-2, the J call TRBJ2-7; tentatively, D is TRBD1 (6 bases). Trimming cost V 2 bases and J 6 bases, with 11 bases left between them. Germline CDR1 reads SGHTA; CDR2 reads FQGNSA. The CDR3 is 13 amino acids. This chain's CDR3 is CASSLTGFSEQYF. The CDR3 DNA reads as TGTGCCAGCAGCTTAACAGGGTTCAGCGAGCAGTACTTC.

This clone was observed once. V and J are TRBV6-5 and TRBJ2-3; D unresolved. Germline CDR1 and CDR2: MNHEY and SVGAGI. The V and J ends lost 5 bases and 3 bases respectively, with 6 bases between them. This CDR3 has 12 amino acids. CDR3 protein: CASSPRTDTQYF. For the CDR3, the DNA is TGTGCCAGCAGTCCCCGTACAGATACGCAGTATTTT.